This record covers a single T cell receptor (beta chain). The clone's antigen remains unknown. The sample holds no much larger clone one base away, and base qualities are not on file. This record comes from a study of blood T cell repertoires in COVID-19 (dated by TCRdb to the early 2020s). Regarding the study in general: Samples covering the acute and convalescent phases of COVID-19 were provided by collaborators in the United States, Italy and Spain. The material from the prospective study consisted of cDNA or gDNA derived from T cells, B-cell-depleted T cells, or PBMCs. Deeply sampled blood TCRbeta repertoires from subjects exposed to, actively infected with, or recovered from COVID-19 were included in the dataset. The repertoires were made available in a free public database intended to serve as a resource for research on the immune response to SARS-CoV-2. The samples were drawn from two sources: the first 160 participants of the ongoing ImmuneRACE study, and 950 to 1,500 subjects contributed by 6 global collaborators. Nearly every sample came with metadata listing a de-identified subject ID, COVID-19 status, age in years and sex. Where available, HLA class I and class II types were obtained from metadata supplied by the sample provider rather than from assay-based typing.

The immunoSEQ Assay, a bias-controlled multiplex PCR, was used to amplify TCRbeta CDR3 regions from genomic DNA. On the authors' methods: The number of nucleated cells in each sample was estimated by amplification of reference gene primers within the assay. Sequence reads were collapsed and filtered to measure the absolute abundance of every unique TCRbeta CDR3 rearrangement. For each sample, productive Simpson clonality was calculated by taking the square root of Simpson's diversity index across productive rearrangements. Not all clones reach the TCRdb copy of this immuneACCESS table, which keeps in-frame sequences only. Checked studies attribute under half of the gap to unresolved V genes and leave the rest unexplained. That table furnishes V, J and clone size, whereas the DNA furnished D and trimming. The sample table lists 200,000 to 300,000 clones, approximately 80% of them with a count of one. The top ten clones comprise over 5.5% of the sample.

Results the study describes overall, beyond this receptor: The quantity of clinical and demographic metadata differed by source and by participant and was supplied without curation.

The collaborating institutions used their own protocols to collect whole blood in K2EDTA tubes. For TCRbeta analysis, collaborators shipped samples in one of three forms: frozen whole blood, isolated PBMCs, or DNA extracted from either of those sample types. The sequence came from a woman aged 55 to 70 with active or convalescent COVID-19. Sequences were obtained from peripheral blood.

The nucleotide sequence is TGTGCCAGCAGCCAAGGACAGGGTGGCTACACCTTC. This translates into CASSQGQGGYTF. In this chain, TRBV9 is recombined with TRBJ1-2; 8 middle bases align to TRBD1. V loses 4 bases at its end and J loses 7 bases; junction bases beyond the gene matches: 3. For CDR1 and CDR2, the germline V gene lists SGDLS and YYNGEE. CDR3 length: 12 amino acids, cysteine to phenylalanine. The entry retains the CDR3 DNA only, 36 bases that are in frame from base 1.